This TCR beta chain was identified in a study of CD8 T cells in ankylosing spondylitis. Study-wide points: For ankylosing spondylitis blood, a TCR beta motif of eight or nine highly homologous variants appeared characteristic.

Germline lookup yields CDR1 SQVTM and CDR2 ANQGSEA. The CDR3 contains 13 residues. V shed 3 bases, J shed 6 bases, and the junction held 5 bases outside the gene matches. This clonotype has just a few counts. Its antigen is still unknown. A single record per CDR3 protein comes from TCRdb applying MiXCR to the 5' RACE reads. The data show 330,000 or so distinct CDR3 sequences, with 6.5% to 10% seen just once and roughly 15% held by the top ten. The origin of this receptor is a male donor with ankylosing spondylitis. Sequenced sample: blood, either unsorted or a sorted T cell fraction (not recorded which). This chain connects TRBV29-1 to TRBJ2-7; 10 bases line up with TRBD2. CDR3 amino acids: CSVEASGSSEQYF. CDR3 bases: TGCAGCGTTGAGGCTAGCGGGAGCTCCGAGCAGTACTTC.